This T cell receptor beta chain was obtained from a study of shared T cell receptors in the human thymus. This clone was counted once. The junction does not match germline at one end; this may be a read error. TCRdb keeps only in-frame clones here, not all; method: immunoSEQ multiplex PCR. The sample carries hundreds of thousands of clones, around 87% recorded once. Germline V gene lookup returns CDR1 SGHKS and CDR2 YYEKEE (reference sequence). The CDR3 contains 14 residues. These sequences were also reported in another study, on human thymus T cells. According to that study: Having surgery to correct congenital heart defects, healthy Finnish infants acted as the donors. Surgeons resected thymus tissue during corrective heart surgery. Within thymic and blood repertoires, V and J gene usage appeared to be biased. Related research found strongly overlapping thymic repertoires in unrelated individuals.

The specimen was thymocytes. The receptor's source is a boy younger than two with a congenital heart defect. V gene TRBV5-5 combines with J gene TRBJ1-6, with 7 positions matching TRBD1. The CDR3 DNA reads TGTGCCAGCAGCTTGAGAGACAGGGCGACGCCCTACTGTTTT. As protein: CASSLRDRATPYCF.